These 32 T cell receptor beta chains share one sample of origin, sequenced in a study of human thymus T cells. The study used thymus tissue resected during corrective heart surgery. Only in-frame clones appear in the TCRdb table, and some are missing; sequencing was by immunoSEQ multiplex PCR. Of roughly 86,000 clones in the sample, roughly 96% were seen once. Sequencing was carried out using thymus tissue. These receptors originate from a boy under two years old with a congenital heart defect but otherwise immunologically healthy.

The chain carries TRBV19 and TRBJ1-2; D uncertain. This CDR3 spans 17 amino acids. Between the trimmed V and J ends, which lost 4 bases and 5 bases, there was a span of 23 bases. Per germline, CDR1 LNHDA and CDR2 SQIVND (reference sequence). This chain's CDR3 is CASSRRESGPSPYGYTF. The CDR3 DNA sequence: TGTGCCAGTAGTAGAAGGGAATCAGGCCCAAGCCCTTATGGCTACACCTTC.

The chain couples TRBV12-5 to TRBJ1-3, with TRBD1 matching 10 bases. The CDR3 extends over 15 amino acids. CDR1 LGHNT and CDR2 FRNRAP come from the germline V gene. V lost 6 bases and J lost 4; bases outside the gene matches: 6. The CDR3 loop is CASGSDRGPGNTIYF. CDR3 DNA sequence: TGTGCTAGTGGAAGTGACAGGGGGCCAGGAAACACCATATATTTT.

The CDR3 here is CASSGRRGGAIGETQYF. The CDR3 DNA sequence: TGCGCCAGCAGTGGAAGGCGCGGGGGGGCGATCGGAGAGACCCAGTACTTC. The rearrangement joins TRBV10-1 to TRBJ2-5, with 9 bases lining up with TRBD2. Per germline, CDR1 WNHNN and CDR2 SYGVQD (reference sequence). The CDR3 has 17 amino acids. V trimming: 4 bases; J trimming: 4 bases; junction bases outside the gene matches: 13.

The rearrangement links TRBV7-9 to TRBJ1-3; perhaps TRBD1 as D (6 bases). This CDR3 comprises 16 residues. Germline-derived CDR1 and CDR2 are SEHNR and FQNEAQ (reference sequence). V dropped 7 bases and J dropped 4 bases, with 20 bases sitting between them. The CDR3, as DNA: TGTGCCAGCATCCCAATGCATCGGCAGGGGGGAAACACCATATATTTT. It specifies CASIPMHRQGGNTIYF.

V usage is TRBV5-1 and J usage is TRBJ2-1; possible D gene TRBD2, 7 bases. CDR3 length: 16 amino acids. Between the trimmed V and J ends, which lost 0 bases and 6 bases, there was a span of 16 bases. Germline V lookup: CDR1 SGHRS, CDR2 YFSETQ. CDR3 residues: CASSLARAGAPNEQFF. The CDR3 region has the DNA TGCGCCAGCAGCTTGGCCAGGGCGGGGGCCCCCAATGAGCAGTTCTTC.

J is TRBJ1-6 and V is TRBV5-1; 7 bases are a match to TRBD1. CDR3 size: 15 residues. The junction had 8 bases not matched to a gene; V was cut back by 4 bases and J by 7 bases. CDR1 and CDR2 from the germline V gene are SGHRS and YFSETQ. This CDR3 is CASSRGTAGNSPLHF. The DNA for the CDR3 is TGCGCCAGCAGCCGTGGGACAGCGGGAAATTCACCCCTCCACTTT.

This chain links TRBV5-1 with TRBJ2-1; the D is unclear. Per germline, CDR1 SGHRS and CDR2 YFSETQ. The CDR3 has 15 amino acids. V dropped 5 bases and J dropped 0 bases, with 12 bases sitting between them. The chain's CDR3 is CASRKDVISYNEQFF. CDR3 nucleotides: TGCGCCAGCAGAAAGGACGTAATCTCCTACAATGAGCAGTTCTTC. The full variable domain, with the rest looked up from reference TRBV5-1 and TRBJ2-1, is KAGVTQTPRYLIKTRGQQVTLSCSPISGHRSVSWYQQTPGQGLQFLFEYFSETQRNKGNFPGRFSGRQFSNSRSEMNVSTLELGDSALYLCASRKDVISYNEQFFGPGTRLTVL.

V and J are TRBV9 and TRBJ2-1; possibly TRBD1 or TRBD2 for D (5 bases each). This CDR3 comprises 19 residues. The V and J ends lost 3 bases and 0 bases respectively, with 22 bases between them. In germline, CDR1 is SGDLS, CDR2 YYNGEE. The CDR3 loop reads CASSEGRGDGLPSYNEQFF. CDR3 DNA sequence: TGTGCCAGCAGCGAGGGGAGAGGGGACGGGCTCCCCTCCTACAATGAGCAGTTCTTC.

This clone was seen only once. In DNA, the CDR3 is TGTGCCAGCAGCCCGAATGAAAAACTGTTTTTT. It specifies CASSPNEKLFF. The genes are TRBV7-9 and TRBJ1-4, with unresolved D. The CDR3 has 11 residues. The V end was cut by 5 bases, the J end by 5 bases, with 3 bases between. Germline V gene sequence: CDR1 SEHNR, CDR2 FQNEAQ (reference sequence).

The V and J genes are TRBV2 and TRBJ2-3; D might be TRBD1 or TRBD2, each matching 5 bases. CDR3 length: 14 residues. Germline loops: CDR1 SNHLY, CDR2 FYNNEI. Between the trimmed V and J ends, which lost 6 bases and 3 bases, there was a span of 13 bases. This CDR3 reads CASRLGESTDTQYF. The CDR3 DNA reads TGTGCCAGCAGGCTGGGGGAGAGTACAGATACGCAGTATTTT.

J is TRBJ2-5 and V is TRBV27; D tentatively reads TRBD1 or TRBD2 (6 bases each). The V end was cut by 2 bases, the J end by 4 bases, with 14 bases between. Per germline, CDR1 MNHEY and CDR2 SMNVEV (reference sequence). The CDR3 length is 15 residues. The CDR3 spells CASSLVGGVRETQYF. In nucleotides, the CDR3 is TGTGCCAGCAGTTTAGTGGGGGGCGTACGAGAGACCCAGTACTTC.

V usage is TRBV28 and J usage is TRBJ1-4; tentatively, D is TRBD1 (5 bases). V lost 5 bases to trimming and J lost 4 bases, with 29 bases between them. This CDR3 region has 20 residues. CDR1 MDHEN and CDR2 SYDVKM come from the germline V gene. The CDR3 DNA reads as TGTGCCAGCAGTCTTACTACTCATCTTATGGGGGAGGGAATTAATGAAAAACTGTTTTTT. As protein: CASSLTTHLMGEGINEKLFF.

This chain uses TRBV5-6 with TRBJ2-6, with TRBD1 as a possible D gene (6 bases). The ends were cut back, 3 bases at V and 4 bases at J, with 17 bases in the middle. This CDR3 contains 17 residues. CDR1 and CDR2 from the germline V gene are SGHDT and YYEEEE. CDR3 amino acids: CASSSPWGPRGANVLTF. The CDR3 nucleotides are TGTGCCAGCAGCTCGCCGTGGGGGCCCAGGGGGGCCAACGTCCTGACTTTC.

The rearrangement uses TRBV28 and TRBJ2-1; 8 bases agree with TRBD2. After removal of 6 bases from V and 3 bases from J, the junction contained 7 bases not matched to a gene. Germline V gives CDR1 MDHEN, CDR2 SYDVKM. CDR3 length: 15 residues. In DNA form, the CDR3 reads TGTGCCAGCAGGGTTAGCGGGAAGTTCTACAATGAGCAGTTCTTC. Its translation: CASRVSGKFYNEQFF.

The genes are TRBV2 and TRBJ2-3; D is unclear. There are 17 residues in the CDR3. CDR1 and CDR2 from the germline V gene are SNHLY and FYNNEI. V lost 3 bases to trimming and J lost 3 bases, with 19 bases between them. CDR3 nucleotides: TGTGCCAGCAGTGATAATCCGTCCGTGACGGGTACAGATACGCAGTATTTT. Its translation: CASSDNPSVTGTDTQYF.

V and J are TRBV5-1 and TRBJ2-3; D gene uncertain. In germline, CDR1 is SGHRS, CDR2 YFSETQ. The length of the CDR3 is 20 residues. V shed 1 base and J shed 1 base, with 25 bases lying between them. CDR3 coding DNA: TGCGCCAGCAGCTTGTGTGAGCCCCCTTTGGTTCACCCAGGCACAGATACGCAGTATTTT. Residues: CASSLCEPPLVHPGTDTQYF.

The chain recombines TRBV2 with TRBJ2-7, with D perhaps TRBD2 (5 bases). The CDR3 runs to 14 residues. Looked up from germline, CDR1 is SNHLY and CDR2 is FYNNEI. With 4 bases removed from V and 2 bases from J, the gap between germline ends came to 12 bases. This CDR3 reads CASSADFYPYEQYF. In nucleotides, the CDR3 is TGTGCCAGCAGTGCGGACTTTTACCCCTACGAGCAGTACTTC. The whole variable domain, remainder taken from reference TRBV2 and TRBJ2-7, is EPEVTQTPSHQVTQMGQEVILRCVPISNHLYFYWYRQILGQKVEFLVSFYNNEISEKSEIFDDQFSVERPDGSNFTLKIRSTKLEDSAMYFCASSADFYPYEQYFGPGTRLTVT.

The chain links TRBV6-5 to TRBJ1-2; D remains ambiguous. CDR3 length: 15 residues. CDR1 and CDR2 (germline): MNHEY, SVGAGI. Trimming took 0 bases from V and 8 from J, leaving 16 bases between them. The CDR3 DNA follows: TGTGCCAGCAGTTACTCTGGGCAGCCCGGACGGGGCTACACCTTC. It is translated as CASSYSGQPGRGYTF.

The J gene is TRBJ1-1, the V gene TRBV14; TRBD1 matches at 9 bases. The CDR3 covers 18 residues. Germline V gene sequence: CDR1 SGHDN, CDR2 FVKESK. V lost 3 bases, J lost 5 bases, and 16 bases stayed unmatched. CDR3 sequence (DNA): TGTGCCAGCAGCCATGATCTCGGGACAGGGTCCATTGGGACTGAAGCTTTCTTT. Translation: CASSHDLGTGSIGTEAFF.

This clone was seen just once. The chain is built from TRBV5-4 and TRBJ1-2; D call uncertain. V lost 1 base and J 7 bases, leaving 11 bases between the germline ends. Germline V gene lookup returns CDR1 SGHNT and CDR2 YYREEE (reference sequence). The CDR3 length is 13 residues. In DNA form, the CDR3 reads TGTGCCAGCAGCTTGTACGGAGACTCTGGCTACACCTTC. This sequence encodes CASSLYGDSGYTF.

The V gene is TRBV5-1, the J gene TRBJ2-3; D is ambiguous. V was cut by 4 bases and J by 3 bases, with 21 bases left in between. Germline CDR1 and CDR2: SGHRS and YFSETQ. This CDR3 is built from 17 residues. CDR3 coding DNA: TGCGCCAGCAGCGGAACGTGGACGGAACCCGGTACAGATACGCAGTATTTT. This codes for CASSGTWTEPGTDTQYF.

V usage is TRBV11-2 and J usage is TRBJ2-3, with a weak D call TRBD2 (6 bases). Deletions cut 5 bases from V and 0 bases from J, with 12 bases between. Germline CDR1 is SGHAT and CDR2 is FQNNGV. The CDR3 runs 15 residues. For the CDR3, the DNA is TGTGCCAGCAGCCCAAGTAGCGGAAGCACAGATACGCAGTATTTT. It encodes CASSPSSGSTDTQYF.

The rearrangement joins TRBV11-3 to TRBJ2-2; TRBD1 agrees at 9 bases. CDR1 and CDR2 (germline): SGHNT, YENEEA. After removal of 5 bases from V and 0 bases from J, the junction contained 7 bases not matched to a gene. The CDR3 consists of 17 residues. The CDR3 region has the DNA TGTGCCAGCAGCCCCCACGGACAGGGGACGAACACCGGGGAGCTGTTTTTT. This gives the protein CASSPHGQGTNTGELFF.

The CDR3 DNA reads TGTGCCAGCAGCTGTGGAACAGGGACCACCGGGGAGCTGTTTTTT. Encoded protein: CASSCGTGTTGELFF. The V gene is TRBV5-6, the J gene TRBJ2-2, with D possibly matching TRBD1 (6 bases). Trimming stripped 3 bases from V and 4 bases from J, with 13 bases between. Germline CDR1 and CDR2: SGHDT and YYEEEE. The CDR3 covers 15 residues.

This chain connects TRBV11-2 to TRBJ2-6; 10 positions match TRBD1. Germline CDR1 and CDR2: SGHAT and FQNNGV. Trimming took 1 base from V and 4 from J; bases not matched to a gene: 7. There are 18 residues in the CDR3. The DNA for the CDR3 is TGTGCCAGCAGCTTAGTAGTCGACAGGGGGCCAGGGGCCAACGTCCTGACTTTC. It encodes CASSLVVDRGPGANVLTF. Based on the CDR3 plus reference TRBV11-2 and TRBJ2-6, the full variable domain is EAGVAQSPRYKIIEKRQSVAFWCNPISGHATLYWYQQILGQGPKLLIQFQNNGVVDDSQLPKDRFSAERLKGVDSTLKIQPAKLEDSAVYLCASSLVVDRGPGANVLTFGAGSRLTVL.

The chain couples TRBV27 to TRBJ2-7, with 9 bases lining up with TRBD1. This CDR3 comprises 16 residues. J gave up 4 bases and V 4 bases, and 11 bases lay outside the gene matches. Germline V gene data show CDR1 as MNHEY and CDR2 as SMNVEV (reference sequence). CDR3 sequence: CASSSIAGDREYEQYF. CDR3 nucleotide sequence: TGTGCCAGCAGTTCCATCGCCGGGGACAGGGAATACGAGCAGTACTTC.

This sequence joins TRBV5-1 and TRBJ1-5; the match to TRBD1 covers 10 bases. The CDR3 runs 16 residues. Trimming took 4 bases from V and 4 from J; bases not matched to a gene: 8. The germline V gene has CDR1 SGHRS and CDR2 YFSETQ. The CDR3: CASSDGQGGENQPQHF. Here the CDR3 DNA reads TGCGCCAGCAGCGATGGACAGGGGGGTGAGAATCAGCCCCAGCATTTT.

The gene calls are TRBV5-1 and TRBJ2-5; D possibly corresponds to TRBD2 (6 bases). The CDR3 loop spans 15 amino acids. With 0 bases removed from V and 1 base from J, the gap between germline ends came to 10 bases. CDR1 SGHRS and CDR2 YFSETQ come from the germline V gene. The CDR3 sequence: CASSLGVAAQETQYF. The CDR3 DNA reads as TGCGCCAGCAGCTTGGGTGTAGCGGCCCAAGAGACCCAGTACTTC. Full variable domain (outside the CDR3, taken from reference TRBV5-1 and TRBJ2-5): KAGVTQTPRYLIKTRGQQVTLSCSPISGHRSVSWYQQTPGQGLQFLFEYFSETQRNKGNFPGRFSGRQFSNSRSEMNVSTLELGDSALYLCASSLGVAAQETQYFGPGTRLLVL.

This sequence joins TRBV2 and TRBJ1-6; the match to TRBD1 covers 8 bases. This CDR3 is 19 amino acids long. Germline CDR1 SNHLY, CDR2 FYNNEI. V gave up 3 bases and J gave up 7 bases; unmatched junction bases: 17. As DNA, the CDR3 is TGTGCCAGCAGTGAGAGGACAGGGAGGGGATATGTGGGGAATTCACCCCTCCACTTT. As protein: CASSERTGRGYVGNSPLHF.

In this sample, this clone turned up once. The chain combines TRBV18 with TRBJ2-5; D is undetermined. This CDR3 spans 13 amino acids. Germline V lookup: CDR1 KGHSH, CDR2 LQKENI. V lost 0 bases and J 4 bases, leaving 6 bases between the germline ends. The CDR3 here is CASSPPSSETQYF. The CDR3 bases are TGTGCCAGCTCACCACCGAGTTCAGAGACCCAGTACTTC.

This chain joins TRBV25-1 and TRBJ1-1, with D unresolved. This CDR3 spans 13 amino acids. The germline V and J ends were trimmed by 5 bases and 1 base, with 8 bases remaining between them. Germline values: CDR1 MGHDK, CDR2 SYGVNS. The CDR3 here is CASSQWQNTEAFF. Here the CDR3 DNA reads TGTGCCAGCAGTCAATGGCAGAACACTGAAGCTTTCTTT.

This chain joins TRBV6-1 and TRBJ2-7; maybe TRBD2 (5 bases). V lost 1 base and J lost 5, with 9 bases in between. This CDR3 contains 13 residues. From germline, CDR1 is MNHNS and CDR2 SASEGT. The CDR3 loop is CASSEDSGHEQYF. Here the CDR3 DNA reads TGTGCCAGCAGTGAAGACAGCGGCCACGAGCAGTACTTC.